These 13 T cell receptor beta chains came from one sample sequenced in a study of cytomegalovirus exposure and HLA in healthy donors. It was with 60 Vbeta and 13 Jbeta primers that the PCR ran. Clones were read by immunoSEQ multiplex PCR, and TCRdb kept only the in-frame ones, dropping some. The top ten clones hold roughly 2.1% of a sample with about 67,000 clones, around 63% of them seen once. Material for sequencing was PBMCs. All receptors come from a woman in her 30s in good health and CMV-seronegative.

This clone showed up just a few times. This rearrangement joins TRBV2 to TRBJ2-7; D is undetermined. The V end was cut by 1 base, the J end by 6 bases, with 4 bases between. The CDR3 is 11 residues long. CDR1 and CDR2 (germline): SNHLY, FYNNEI. This CDR3 is CASSEVGEQYF. CDR3 nucleotide sequence: TGTGCCAGCAGTGAAGTCGGCGAGCAGTACTTC.

The gene calls are TRBV6-6 and TRBJ1-1; no firm D call. CDR3 length: 14 residues. Germline loops: CDR1 MNHNY, CDR2 SVGAGI (reference sequence). The V and J ends lost 7 bases and 0 bases respectively, with 12 bases between them. CDR3 residues: CASTPGRMNTEAFF. The CDR3, as DNA: TGTGCCAGCACCCCCGGGAGGATGAACACTGAAGCTTTCTTT.

This chain joins TRBV6-6 and TRBJ1-2, with a tentative D call TRBD1 (5 bases). CDR3 length: 11 residues. The V end lost 5 bases, the J end lost 11 bases, and 12 bases lay between the germline ends. Germline V lookup: CDR1 MNHNY, CDR2 SVGAGI (reference sequence). The CDR3 sequence: CASSAGLIYTF. Here the CDR3 DNA reads TGTGCCAGCAGTGCAGGGCTTATTTACACCTTC.

The gene calls are TRBV4-3 and TRBJ1-4; the match to TRBD1 covers 12 bases. The junction had 3 bases not matched to a gene; V was cut back by 5 bases and J by 5 bases. Germline CDR1 is LGHNA and CDR2 is YSLEER. This CDR3 has 15 residues. The DNA of the CDR3 is TGCGCCAGCAGCTACGGGACAGGGGGCAATGAAAAACTGTTTTTT. Its protein product is CASSYGTGGNEKLFF.

The rearrangement links TRBV7-2 to TRBJ2-5, with D perhaps TRBD2 (6 bases). V was cut by 5 bases and J by 4 bases, with 14 bases left in between. This CDR3 is 14 amino acids long. Germline V gene sequence: CDR1 SGHTA, CDR2 FQGNSA. CDR3 sequence reads: CASSRGAGGETQYF. CDR3 bases: TGTGCCAGCAGCCGGGGAGCGGGTGGAGAGACCCAGTACTTC.

The chain links TRBV18 to TRBJ2-5; D is perhaps TRBD1 (5 bases). Germline CDR1 KGHSH, CDR2 LQKENI. The CDR3 loop spans 15 amino acids. V was pared by 2 bases and J by 5 bases, with 15 bases between. The CDR3 DNA reads as TGTGCCAGCTCACCAGGGGCAGGGCGTGTGGAGACCCAGTACTTC. Amino acid sequence: CASSPGAGRVETQYF.

In its sample, this clone was seen a few times. The gene calls are TRBV27 and TRBJ1-4; tentative D call: TRBD1 (6 bases). CDR3 length: 16 residues. V gave up 5 bases and J gave up 1 base, with 14 bases separating them. Germline V lookup: CDR1 MNHEY, CDR2 SMNVEV (reference sequence). The CDR3 sequence: CASSPQPGVTNEKLFF. The CDR3 DNA follows: TGTGCCAGCAGTCCCCAACCAGGGGTAACTAATGAAAAACTGTTTTTT.

This clone was counted once. This rearrangement joins TRBV4-2 to TRBJ2-3; TRBD2 agrees at 12 bases. The CDR3 is 16 residues long. V was pared by 6 bases and J by 6 bases, with 10 bases of the junction left unmatched. In germline, CDR1 is LGHNA, CDR2 YNFKEQ. CDR3 amino acids: CASSLGASGGVDTQYF. CDR3 DNA: TGTGCCAGCAGTCTCGGGGCTAGCGGGGGGGTGGATACGCAGTATTTT.

CDR3 residues: CASSIVREPQHF. The CDR3 nucleotides are TGTGCCAGTAGTATAGTGAGAGAGCCCCAGCATTTT. The chain recombines TRBV19 with TRBJ1-5, with no clear D. With 1 base removed from V and 8 bases from J, the gap between germline ends came to 6 bases. Germline V gene sequence: CDR1 LNHDA, CDR2 SQIVND (reference sequence). The CDR3 is made up of 12 amino acids.

The chain employs TRBV6-1 and TRBJ1-2; a weak D match, TRBD1 (6 bases). The CDR3 runs 15 residues. The germline CDR1 and CDR2 sequences are MNHNS and SASEGT. V was clipped by 7 bases and J by 5 bases, with 20 bases between them. CDR3 sequence: CASTSGGTNYYGYTF. In DNA form, the CDR3 reads TGTGCCAGCACCTCTGGGGGCACTAATTATTATGGCTACACCTTC.

The chain is built from TRBV5-1 and TRBJ1-1; 9 bases are a match to TRBD1. Germline V gives CDR1 SGHRS, CDR2 YFSETQ. The CDR3 extends over 15 amino acids. After removal of 3 bases from V and 1 base from J, the junction contained 4 bases not matched to a gene. The CDR3 nucleotides read TGCGCCAGCAGCTCCGACAGGGGGGAGAACACTGAAGCTTTCTTT. This translates into CASSSDRGENTEAFF.

This chain connects TRBV6-6 to TRBJ2-1, with TRBD2 matching 7 bases. Germline assignment: CDR1 MNHNY and CDR2 SVGAGI (reference sequence). J was trimmed by 2 bases and V by 0 bases; bases with no gene match: 4. The length of the CDR3 is 16 residues. The CDR3 DNA is TGTGCCAGCAGTTACTCGTGGGGGGGGGCCTACAATGAGCAGTTCTTC. It translates to CASSYSWGGAYNEQFF.

This chain uses TRBV10-2 with TRBJ1-1, with D hard to call. Trimming cost V 5 bases and J 2 bases, with 9 bases left between them. The CDR3 is made up of 13 amino acids. Germline V CDR1 and CDR2: WSHSY, SAAADI. CDR3 residues: CASSPDTNTEAFF. CDR3 coding DNA: TGCGCCAGCAGTCCCGACACCAACACTGAAGCTTTCTTT.